The sequence of this TCR beta chain was determined in a study of cytomegalovirus exposure and HLA in healthy donors. Whole-study results and caveats: 16,951 TCR beta sequences were associated with HLA alleles at 0.05 false discovery rate in a later analysis. A link between a missense DCLRE1C variant and TCR beta V- and J-gene trimming emerged from a later analysis.

As for this clone: Its specificity is not known.

PCR primers comprised 60 Vbeta and 13 Jbeta primers. Data came from immunoSEQ multiplex PCR; TCRdb stores just in-frame clones and leaves some out. The sample contains some 160,000 clones, approximately 82% of which appear only once. CDR3 length: 14 residues. Germline V lookup: CDR1 SGHKS, CDR2 YYEKEE (reference sequence). V was clipped by 0 bases and J by 3 bases, with 9 bases between them. The sample was PBMCs. The chain links TRBV5-5 to TRBJ1-2; the D gene is possibly TRBD1 (5 bases). This receptor was obtained from a male donor in good health and CMV-seronegative. The CDR3 DNA reads TGTGCCAGCAGCTTGGTGGGCAGGGACTATGGCTACACCTTC. This translates into CASSLVGRDYGYTF. The variable domain in full, completed from reference TRBV5-5 and TRBJ1-2, reads DAGVTQSPTHLIKTRGQQVTLRCSPISGHKSVSWYQQVLGQGPQFIFQYYEKEERGRGNFPDRFSARQFPNYSSELNVNALLLGDSALYLCASSLVGRDYGYTFGSGTRLTVV.